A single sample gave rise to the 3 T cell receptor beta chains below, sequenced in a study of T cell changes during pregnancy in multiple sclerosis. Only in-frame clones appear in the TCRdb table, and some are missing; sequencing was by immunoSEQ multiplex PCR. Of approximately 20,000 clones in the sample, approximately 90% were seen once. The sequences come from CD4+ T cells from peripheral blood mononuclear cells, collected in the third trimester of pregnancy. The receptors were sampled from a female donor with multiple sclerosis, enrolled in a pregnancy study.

CDR3 amino acids: CASSLGDRSGYTF. DNA of the CDR3: TGTGCCAGCAGTCTCGGGGACAGATCGGGCTACACCTTC. The rearrangement joins TRBV28 to TRBJ1-2, with TRBD1 matching over 7 bases. Germline V gene lookup returns CDR1 MDHEN and CDR2 SYDVKM. The V and J ends lost 5 bases and 8 bases, in that order; junction bases with no gene match: 8. The CDR3 has 13 residues.

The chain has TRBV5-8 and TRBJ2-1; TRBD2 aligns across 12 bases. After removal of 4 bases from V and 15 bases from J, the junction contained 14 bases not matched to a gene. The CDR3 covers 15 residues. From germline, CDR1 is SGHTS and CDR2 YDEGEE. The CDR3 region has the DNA TGTGCCAGCAGCCTACTAGCGGGGGGTTACATCGGGTGGTTCTTC. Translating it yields CASSLLAGGYIGWFF. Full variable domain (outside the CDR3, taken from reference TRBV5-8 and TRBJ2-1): EAGVTQSPTHLIKTRGQQATLRCSPISGHTSVYWYQQALGLGLQFLLWYDEGEERNRGNFPPRFSGRQFPNYSSELNVNALELEDSALYLCASSLLAGGYIGWFFGPGTRLTVL.

The CDR3 loop reads CASSRARTEGEAFF. CDR3 DNA: TGTGCCAGCAGCCGGGCCCGAACGGAGGGTGAAGCTTTCTTT. The chain recombines TRBV2 with TRBJ1-1; D remains unclear. The germline V gene encodes CDR1 SNHLY and CDR2 FYNNEI. The CDR3 has 14 amino acids. Trimming removed 6 bases from V and 7 bases from J, with 18 bases in between.